The 5 T cell receptor beta chains below come from one sample, sequenced in a study of Tregs in tolerant kidney transplant recipients (dated by TCRdb to the late 2010s). Libraries were prepared through the immunoSEQ multiplex PCR assay. This immuneACCESS table, as held by TCRdb, lists in-frame sequences with V and J called but not all clones. Of the missing ones, under half trace to an unresolved V gene in checked studies; the others have no known cause. The sample table records about 66,000 clones; around 90% of these occur just once. Approximately 9.9% of the sample belongs to the ten largest clones. The time point label corresponds to: blood sample drawn before combined kidney and bone marrow transplant. This specimen was CD8+ T cells from blood, taken before the transplant. These receptors were collected from a human donor who received a combined kidney and bone marrow transplant.

The rearrangement uses TRBV15 and TRBJ2-5; 9 bases are shared with TRBD1. The germline CDR1 and CDR2 sequences are LNHNV and YYDKDF (reference sequence). This CDR3 is 15 amino acids long. V dropped 5 bases and J dropped 2; count of bases not matched to a gene: 6. The CDR3 sequence is CATSGGQGGQETQYF. The DNA for the CDR3 is TGTGCCACCAGCGGGGGACAGGGTGGGCAAGAGACCCAGTACTTC.

J is TRBJ2-3 and V is TRBV7-3; no reliable D call. The CDR3 consists of 14 residues. The ends were cut back, 2 bases at V and 0 bases at J, with 6 bases in the middle. Germline CDR1 SGHTA, CDR2 FQGTGA. DNA for the CDR3: TGTGCCAGCAGCTTAGAGGCTAGCACAGATACGCAGTATTTT. As protein: CASSLEASTDTQYF.

This rearrangement joins TRBV30 to TRBJ1-2; 10 bases match TRBD1. This CDR3 is built from 14 residues. The germline gives CDR1 GTSNPN, CDR2 SVGIG (reference sequence). V gave up 2 bases and J gave up 5 bases; unmatched junction bases: 5. CDR3 coding DNA: TGTGCCTGGAGTCTAGGGACAGGGGAATATGGCTACACCTTC. Its protein product is CAWSLGTGEYGYTF.

The CDR3 region has the DNA TGTGCCACCAGCAGAGATAGGGGAGGTAGTACTGAGCAGTTCTTC. Protein: CATSRDRGGSTEQFF. This chain uses TRBV15 with TRBJ2-1; a possible D gene is TRBD2 (6 bases). The V end was cut by 0 bases, the J end by 9 bases, with 15 bases between. Germline V lookup: CDR1 LNHNV, CDR2 YYDKDF (reference sequence). There are 15 residues in the CDR3.

This clone was seen once. The rearrangement uses TRBV5-4 and TRBJ2-5, with 12 nucleotides matching TRBD2. The CDR3 is 15 residues long. V lost 4 bases, J lost 5 bases, and 6 bases stayed unmatched. Germline CDR1 reads SGHNT; CDR2 reads YYREEE (reference sequence). The CDR3 DNA sequence: TGTGCCAGCAGCCCTAGCGGGAGGGCCGGGGAGACCCAGTACTTC. As protein: CASSPSGRAGETQYF.